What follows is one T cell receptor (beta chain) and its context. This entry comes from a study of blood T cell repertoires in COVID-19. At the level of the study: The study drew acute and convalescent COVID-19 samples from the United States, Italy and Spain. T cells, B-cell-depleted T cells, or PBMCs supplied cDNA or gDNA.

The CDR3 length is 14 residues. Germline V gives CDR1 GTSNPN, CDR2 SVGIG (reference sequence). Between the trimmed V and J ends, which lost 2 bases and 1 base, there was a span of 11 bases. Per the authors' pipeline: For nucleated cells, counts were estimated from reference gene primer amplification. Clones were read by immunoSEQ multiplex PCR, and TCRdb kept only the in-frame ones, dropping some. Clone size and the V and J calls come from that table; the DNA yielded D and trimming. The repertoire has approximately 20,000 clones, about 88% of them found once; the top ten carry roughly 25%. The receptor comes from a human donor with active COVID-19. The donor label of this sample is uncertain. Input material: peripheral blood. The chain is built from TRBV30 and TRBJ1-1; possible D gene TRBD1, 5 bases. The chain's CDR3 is CAWSRGEGNTEAFF. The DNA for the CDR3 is TGTGCCTGGAGTCGGGGGGAGGGGAACACTGAAGCTTTCTTT.